These 14 T cell receptor beta chains were sequenced from one sample in a study of regulatory T cells in long-lasting Graves disease. Construction of the TCR beta libraries employed iRepertoire HTBI primers in conjunction with Arm-PCR of CDR3 regions. TCRdb reanalysed the multiplex PCR reads using MiXCR and keeps one entry per CDR3 protein. The sample contains 250,000 to 300,000 distinct CDR3 sequences, 18% of which appear only once. Time point in this sample: newly diagnosed GD, antithyroid drugs for less than 3 months. The TCR library was made from RNA extracted from PBMCs. These same records also appear under a second study, on T cells in Graves' hyperthyroidism and ophthalmopathy.

This material consisted of peripheral blood mononuclear cells (PBMCs), taken at new diagnosis, from a patient treated with antithyroid drugs. Receptor source: a woman in her 30s with Graves disease.

This clonotype was found many times. V usage is TRBV2 and J usage is TRBJ2-7; no clear D gene. Germline CDR1 SNHLY, CDR2 FYNNEI. Trimming cost V 2 bases and J 2 bases, with 4 bases left between them. CDR3 length: 12 residues. The CDR3 DNA follows: TGTGCCAGCAGTGAACAGGCCTACGAGCAGTACTTC. It translates to CASSEQAYEQYF. The variable domain in full, completed from reference TRBV2 and TRBJ2-7, reads EPEVTQTPSHQVTQMGQEVILRCVPISNHLYFYWYRQILGQKVEFLVSFYNNEISEKSEIFDDQFSVERPDGSNFTLKIRSTKLEDSAMYFCASSEQAYEQYFGPGTRLTVT.

This clonotype was counted many times. This chain joins TRBV12-3 or TRBV12-4 and TRBJ2-5, with D perhaps being TRBD1 or TRBD2 (5 bases each). The CDR3 covers 14 residues. The V end was cut by 5 bases, the J end by 2 bases, with 12 bases between. CDR3 DNA sequence: TGTGCCAGCAGTCGCCCGGGACCTCAAGAGACCCAGTACTTC. Amino acid sequence: CASSRPGPQETQYF.

The chain carries TRBV2 and TRBJ2-4; either TRBD1 or TRBD2 may supply D (6 bases each). This CDR3 spans 14 amino acids. Trimming removed 6 bases from V and 3 bases from J, with 12 bases in between. In germline, CDR1 is SNHLY, CDR2 FYNNEI. This chain's CDR3 is CASSTEGGKNIQYF. In DNA form, the CDR3 reads TGTGCCAGCAGCACGGAGGGGGGCAAAAACATTCAGTACTTC.

This clonotype was counted at least ten times. The V gene is TRBV20-1, the J gene TRBJ1-6; TRBD1 matches at 7 bases. J lost 7 bases, V lost 5 bases, and 14 bases had no gene match. The germline V gene has CDR1 DFQATT and CDR2 SNEGSKA (reference sequence). This CDR3 has 16 amino acids. The DNA for the CDR3 is TGCAGTGCTCCGAACTCAGGGGGACCCCCCAATTCACCCCTCCACTTT. Translation gives CSAPNSGGPPNSPLHF.

Many counts were recorded for this clonotype. The chain links TRBV11-2 to TRBJ2-1; no clear D. V lost 4 bases to trimming and J lost 3 bases, with 7 bases between them. The germline V gene encodes CDR1 SGHAT and CDR2 FQNNGV. CDR3 length: 13 residues. Here the CDR3 reads CASSSPSYNEQFF. In DNA form, the CDR3 reads TGTGCCAGCAGCTCACCGAGCTACAATGAGCAGTTCTTC.

This clonotype has at least ten counts. This sequence joins TRBV12-3 or TRBV12-4 and TRBJ1-5; the match to TRBD1 covers 8 bases. This CDR3 has 15 amino acids. V lost 3 bases to trimming and J lost 4 bases; unmatched junction nucleotides: 5. CDR3 residues: CASSLGQVRNQPQHF. CDR3 nucleotides: TGTGCCAGCAGTTTGGGACAGGTTAGGAATCAGCCCCAGCATTTT.

This clonotype was counted many times. The genes are TRBV12-3 or TRBV12-4 and TRBJ1-1; D uncertain. V was shortened by 5 bases and J by 1 base, with 11 bases between the two germline ends. This CDR3 comprises 14 residues. This CDR3 reads CASSQTRSNTEAFF. The CDR3 DNA sequence: TGTGCCAGCAGTCAGACACGGTCGAACACTGAAGCTTTCTTT.

There are many counts of this clonotype. This rearrangement joins TRBV6-2 or TRBV6-3 to TRBJ1-1; D ambiguous. CDR1 and CDR2 (germline): MNHEY, SVGEGT. This CDR3 region has 14 residues. V was cut by 2 bases and J by 4 bases, with 11 bases left in between. This chain's CDR3 is CASSYAGVGTEAFF. DNA of the CDR3: TGTGCCAGCAGTTACGCCGGGGTAGGCACTGAAGCTTTCTTT.

This clonotype has at least ten counts. The rearrangement links TRBV12-3 or TRBV12-4 to TRBJ1-2, with D possibly matching TRBD1 (5 bases). V was shortened by 5 bases and J by 6 bases, with 10 bases between the two germline ends. The CDR3 consists of 12 residues. DNA for the CDR3: TGTGCCAGCAGTGAGACAGCTCATGGCTACACCTTC. This codes for CASSETAHGYTF.

There are many counts of this clonotype. The J gene is TRBJ2-7, the V gene TRBV6-5; D ambiguous. CDR1 and CDR2 (germline): MNHEY, SVGAGI. The length of the CDR3 is 13 residues. V dropped 3 bases and J dropped 4 bases, with 10 bases sitting between them. The CDR3: CASSYNFGYEQYF. The CDR3 nucleotides are TGTGCCAGCAGTTATAATTTCGGGTACGAGCAGTACTTC.

This clonotype was recorded at least ten times. The gene calls are TRBV12-5 and TRBJ2-3; D unclear. Trimming left V 4 bases short and J 0 bases short, with 14 bases between. Germline values: CDR1 LGHNT, CDR2 FRNRAP. The CDR3 is 16 amino acids. Written as DNA, the CDR3 is TGTGCTAGTGGTTCGCCCCGTTCTACTAGCACAGATACGCAGTATTTT. It translates to CASGSPRSTSTDTQYF.

This clonotype was recorded at least ten times. The V gene is TRBV2, the J gene TRBJ1-2; tentatively, D is TRBD1 (5 bases). CDR3 length: 11 residues. Germline V gene data show CDR1 as SNHLY and CDR2 as FYNNEI. The CDR3 loop is CGGGANYGYTF. As DNA, the CDR3 is TGTGGCGGGGGGGCTAACTATGGCTACACCTTC.

In this sample, this clonotype turned up many times. V is TRBV6-1 and J is TRBJ1-5; D remains unclear. The V gene lost 5 bases and the J gene lost 7 bases, with 12 bases spanning the gap. This CDR3 spans 13 amino acids. Germline values: CDR1 MNHNS, CDR2 SASEGT. This CDR3 is CASSLVSGQPQHF. CDR3 coding DNA: TGTGCCAGCAGTCTGGTATCCGGACAGCCCCAGCATTTT.

This clonotype was seen many times. The gene calls are TRBV10-2 and TRBJ1-1; TRBD1 agrees at 7 bases. CDR3 length: 13 amino acids. The germline V gene has CDR1 WSHSY and CDR2 SAAADI. Trimming cost V 6 bases and J 3 bases; bases outside gene matches: 4. The DNA for the CDR3 is TGCGCCAGCAGCTATACAGGGGACACTGAAGCTTTCTTT. It codes for CASSYTGDTEAFF.